This T cell receptor (beta chain) was captured in a study of OX40 agonist ivuxolimab in advanced cancers. The CDR3 length is 18 residues. Germline loops: CDR1 LNHDA, CDR2 SQIVND (reference sequence). The trim removed 5 bases at V and 4 bases at J, leaving 13 bases unmatched. This table comes from immunoSEQ multiplex PCR, and its TCRdb copy is limited to in-frame clones, with some not included. The table records over 20,000 clones, around 82% of them present only once. The sample in question was CD4+ or CD8+ T cells sorted from blood, obtained in a trial of the OX40 agonist ivuxolimab. The chain is built from TRBV19 and TRBJ2-1; 11 bases match TRBD2. This receptor was obtained from an adult with an advanced solid tumor such as melanoma, head and neck, liver or kidney cancer. The CDR3 DNA reads as TGTGCCAGTAGTCCTCACGCTACCGGGACTAGCGGATACAATGAGCAGTTCTTC. It is translated as CASSPHATGTSGYNEQFF.